The subject of this entry is one T cell receptor (beta chain). What it binds is not known. The data were taken from a study of shared clonotypes between healthy human individuals. Repertoires were generated with immunoSEQ multiplex PCR, while TCRdb's copy carries only in-frame clones and drops some. The sample records about 710,000 clones, 55% to 80% being singletons. Study-wide points: Generation of non-shared clonotypes was less probable than generation of clonotypes shared by all four donors. Of the naive CD4 clonotypes, roughly 5% were shared across a handful of donors. What naive subsets generally showed was a larger estimated richness than memory subsets showed. Sorted-subset sequencing, rarefaction showed, was incomplete despite large depth.

With 8 bases removed from V and 0 bases from J, the gap between germline ends came to 11 bases. CDR3 length equals 14 residues. Per the germline V gene, CDR1 is LNHDA and CDR2 is SQIVND (reference sequence). The V and J genes are TRBV19 and TRBJ2-4; possibly TRBD1 or TRBD2 for D (6 bases each). The sequenced material came from memory CD4+ T cells sorted from blood. Subset specified: CD45RA-negative fraction. The clonotype was recovered from a woman in her twenties or thirties in good health. Here the CDR3 DNA reads TGTGCCAGTCGGGGGCCCTTAGCCAAAAACATTCAGTACTTC. Translated, it gives CASRGPLAKNIQYF.